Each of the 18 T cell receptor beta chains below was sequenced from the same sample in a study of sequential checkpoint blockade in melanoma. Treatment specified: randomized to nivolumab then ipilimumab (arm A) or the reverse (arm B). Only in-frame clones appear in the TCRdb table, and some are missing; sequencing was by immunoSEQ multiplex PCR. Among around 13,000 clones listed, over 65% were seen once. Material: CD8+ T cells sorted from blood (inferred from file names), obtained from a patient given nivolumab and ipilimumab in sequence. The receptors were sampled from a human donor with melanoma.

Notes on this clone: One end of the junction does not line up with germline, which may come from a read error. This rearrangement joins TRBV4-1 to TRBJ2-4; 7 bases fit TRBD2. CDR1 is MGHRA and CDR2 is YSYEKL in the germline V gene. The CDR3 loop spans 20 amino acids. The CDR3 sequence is CASSEERGLYLDLAKNIQYF. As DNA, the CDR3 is TGCGCCAGCAGCGAAGAGAGGGGACTATACCTCGACTTAGCCAAAAACATTCAGTACTTC.

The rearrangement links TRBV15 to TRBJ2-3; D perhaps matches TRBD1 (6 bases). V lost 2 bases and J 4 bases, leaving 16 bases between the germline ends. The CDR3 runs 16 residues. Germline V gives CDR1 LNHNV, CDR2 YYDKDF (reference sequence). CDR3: CATSRPPQGIADTQYF. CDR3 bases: TGTGCCACCAGCAGACCCCCACAGGGAATCGCAGATACGCAGTATTTT.

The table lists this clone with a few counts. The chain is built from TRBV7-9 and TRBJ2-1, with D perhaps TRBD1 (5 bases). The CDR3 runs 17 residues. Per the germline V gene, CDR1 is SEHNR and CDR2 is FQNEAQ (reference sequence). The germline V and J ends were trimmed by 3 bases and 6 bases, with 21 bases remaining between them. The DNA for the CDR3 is TGTGCCAGCAGCTTCGGCAGGGCTTACAGTTTTTCCAATGAGCAGTTCTTC. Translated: CASSFGRAYSFSNEQFF.

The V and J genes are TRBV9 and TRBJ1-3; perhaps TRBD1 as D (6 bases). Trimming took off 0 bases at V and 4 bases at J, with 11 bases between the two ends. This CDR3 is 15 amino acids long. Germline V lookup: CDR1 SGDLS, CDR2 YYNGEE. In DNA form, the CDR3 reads TGTGCCAGCAGCGTAGACGGGGGGCTCGGAAACACCATATATTTT. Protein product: CASSVDGGLGNTIYF.

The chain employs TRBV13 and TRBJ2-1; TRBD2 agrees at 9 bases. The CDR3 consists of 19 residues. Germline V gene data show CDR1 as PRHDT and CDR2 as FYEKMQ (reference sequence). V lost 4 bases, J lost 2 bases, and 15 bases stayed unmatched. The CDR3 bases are TGTGCCAGCAGCTCAAGGGCCCGACTAGCGGCCCCCACCTACAATGAGCAGTTCTTC. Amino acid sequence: CASSSRARLAAPTYNEQFF.

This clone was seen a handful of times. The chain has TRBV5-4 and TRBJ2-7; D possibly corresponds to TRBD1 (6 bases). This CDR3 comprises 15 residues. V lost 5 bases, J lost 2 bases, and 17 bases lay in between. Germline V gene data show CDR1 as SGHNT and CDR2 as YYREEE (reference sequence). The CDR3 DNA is TGTGCCAGCAGTCCGGGTAGGGGGTATACCTACGAGCAGTACGTC. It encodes CASSPGRGYTYEQYV.

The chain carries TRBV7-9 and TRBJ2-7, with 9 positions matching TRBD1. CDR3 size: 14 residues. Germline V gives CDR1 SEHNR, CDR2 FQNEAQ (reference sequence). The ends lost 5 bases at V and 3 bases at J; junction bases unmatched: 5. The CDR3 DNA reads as TGTGCCAGCAGCCCCTTGGGACAGGGCTACGAGCAGTACGTC. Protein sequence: CASSPLGQGYEQYV.

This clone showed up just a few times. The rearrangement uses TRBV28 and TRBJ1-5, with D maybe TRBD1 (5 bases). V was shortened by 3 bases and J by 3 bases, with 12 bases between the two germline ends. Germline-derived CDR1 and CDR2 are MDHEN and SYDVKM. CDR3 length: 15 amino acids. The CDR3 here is CASSFQGKVNQPQHF. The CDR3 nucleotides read TGTGCCAGCAGTTTCCAGGGAAAGGTCAATCAGCCCCAGCATTTT. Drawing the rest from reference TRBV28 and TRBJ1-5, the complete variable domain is DVKVTQSSRYLVKRTGEKVFLECVQDMDHENMFWYRQDPGLGLRLIYFSYDVKMKEKGDIPEGYSVSREKKERFSLILESASTNQTSMYLCASSFQGKVNQPQHFGDGTRLSIL.

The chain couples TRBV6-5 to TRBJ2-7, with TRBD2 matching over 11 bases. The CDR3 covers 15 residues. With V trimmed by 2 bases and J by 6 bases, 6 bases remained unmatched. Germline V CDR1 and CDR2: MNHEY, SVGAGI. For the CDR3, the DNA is TGTGCCAGCAGTTACGACCGACTAGCGGGGTTCGAGCAGTACGTC. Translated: CASSYDRLAGFEQYV.

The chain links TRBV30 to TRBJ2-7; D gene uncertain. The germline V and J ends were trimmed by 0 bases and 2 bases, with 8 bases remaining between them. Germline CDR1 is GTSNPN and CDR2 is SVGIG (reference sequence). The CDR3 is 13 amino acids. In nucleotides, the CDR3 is TGTGCCTGGAGTGTAGCCCGCCCCTACGAGCAGTACTTC. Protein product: CAWSVARPYEQYF. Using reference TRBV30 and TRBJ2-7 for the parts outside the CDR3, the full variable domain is SQTIHQWPATLVQPVGSPLSLECTVEGTSNPNLYWYRQAAGRGLQLLFYSVGIGQISSEVPQNLSASRPQDRQFILSSKKLLLSDSGFYLCAWSVARPYEQYFGPGTRLTVT.

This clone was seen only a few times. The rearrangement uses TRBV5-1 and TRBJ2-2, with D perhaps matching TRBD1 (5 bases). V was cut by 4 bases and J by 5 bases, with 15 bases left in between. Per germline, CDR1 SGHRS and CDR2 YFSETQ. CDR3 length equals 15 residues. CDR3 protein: CASSAGSPRTGELFF. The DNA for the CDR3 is TGCGCCAGCAGCGCAGGGTCCCCGAGGACCGGGGAGCTGTTTTTT.

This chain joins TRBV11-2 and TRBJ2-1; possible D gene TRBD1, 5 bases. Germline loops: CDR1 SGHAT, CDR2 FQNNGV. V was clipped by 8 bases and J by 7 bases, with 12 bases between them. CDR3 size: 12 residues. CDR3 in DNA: TGTGCCAGCTCGTCCTCAGGGAATGAGCAGTTCTTC. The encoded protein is CASSSSGNEQFF.

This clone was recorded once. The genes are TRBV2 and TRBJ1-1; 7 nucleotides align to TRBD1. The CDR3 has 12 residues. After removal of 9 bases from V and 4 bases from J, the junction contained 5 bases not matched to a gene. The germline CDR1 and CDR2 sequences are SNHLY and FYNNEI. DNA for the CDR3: TGTGCCAGAGACAGGGTGGGCACTGAAGCTTTCTTT. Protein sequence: CARDRVGTEAFF.

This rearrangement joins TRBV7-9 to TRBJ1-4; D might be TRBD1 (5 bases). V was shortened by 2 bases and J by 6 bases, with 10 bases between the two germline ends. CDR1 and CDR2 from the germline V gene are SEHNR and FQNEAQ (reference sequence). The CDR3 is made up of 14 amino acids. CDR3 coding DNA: TGTGCCAGCAGCTTATACGACAGTTATGAAAAACTGTTTTTT. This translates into CASSLYDSYEKLFF.

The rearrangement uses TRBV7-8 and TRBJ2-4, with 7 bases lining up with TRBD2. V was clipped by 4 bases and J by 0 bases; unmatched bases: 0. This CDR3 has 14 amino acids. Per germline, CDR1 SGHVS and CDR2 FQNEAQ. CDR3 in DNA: TGTGCCAGCAGCTGGGGGGGAGCCAAAAACATTCAGTACTTC. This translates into CASSWGGAKNIQYF.

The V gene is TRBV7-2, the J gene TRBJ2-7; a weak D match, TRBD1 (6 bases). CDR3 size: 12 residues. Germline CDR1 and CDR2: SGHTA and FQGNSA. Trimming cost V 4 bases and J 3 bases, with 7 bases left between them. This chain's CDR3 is CASSSTGYEQYF. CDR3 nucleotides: TGTGCCAGCAGCTCGACAGGCTACGAGCAGTACTTC.

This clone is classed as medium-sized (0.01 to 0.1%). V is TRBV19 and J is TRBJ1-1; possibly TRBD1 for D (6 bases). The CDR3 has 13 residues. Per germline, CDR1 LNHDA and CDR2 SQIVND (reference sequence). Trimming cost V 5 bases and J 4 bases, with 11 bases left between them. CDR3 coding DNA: TGTGCCAGTAGTCCAGGGGCAGGCACTGAAGCTTTCTTT. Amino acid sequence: CASSPGAGTEAFF.

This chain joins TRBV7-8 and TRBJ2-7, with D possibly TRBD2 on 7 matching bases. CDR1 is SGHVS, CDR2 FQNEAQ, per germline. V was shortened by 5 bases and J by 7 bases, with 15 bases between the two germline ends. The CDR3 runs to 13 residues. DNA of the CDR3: TGTGCCAGCAGCGCACGGCGGGGGCGAGAGCAGTACTTC. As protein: CASSARRGREQYF.